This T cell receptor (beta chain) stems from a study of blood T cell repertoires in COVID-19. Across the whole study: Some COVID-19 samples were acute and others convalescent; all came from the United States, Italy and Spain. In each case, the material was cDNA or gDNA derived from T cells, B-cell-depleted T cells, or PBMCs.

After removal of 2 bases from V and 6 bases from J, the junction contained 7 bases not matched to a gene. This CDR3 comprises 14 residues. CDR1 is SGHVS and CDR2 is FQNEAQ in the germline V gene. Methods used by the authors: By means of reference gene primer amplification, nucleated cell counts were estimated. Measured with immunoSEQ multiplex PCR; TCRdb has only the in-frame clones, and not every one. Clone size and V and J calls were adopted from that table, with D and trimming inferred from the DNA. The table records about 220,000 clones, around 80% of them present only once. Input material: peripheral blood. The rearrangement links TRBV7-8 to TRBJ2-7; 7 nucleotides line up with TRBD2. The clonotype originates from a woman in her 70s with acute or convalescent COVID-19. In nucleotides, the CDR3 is TGTGCCAGCAGCTTACGATATTCTAGCGGCGAGCAGTACTTC. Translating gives CASSLRYSSGEQYF.